A selection of T cell receptor beta chains follows, all from one sample in a study of cytomegalovirus exposure and HLA in healthy donors. Sequencing was performed with immunoSEQ multiplex PCR; in TCRdb, only in-frame clones are kept and a portion is missing. This sample has some 130,000 clones, with roughly three quarters found just once. The source material was PBMCs. Receptors originate from a man aged 25-45 years in good health and CMV-seronegative. Both conserved end residues are trimmed from each CDR3.

v_gene: TRBV6-5
CDR3aa: ASSRLAGVQGELF

v_gene: TRBV6-5
CDR3aa: ASSPRGLGENEQF

v_gene: TRBV7-9
CDR3aa: ASSGTSGRPSSYNEQF

v_gene: TRBV6-5
CDR3aa: ASSSQGALGETQY

v_gene: TRBV25-1
CDR3aa: ASREGGARKGTEAF

v_gene: TRBV6-1
CDR3aa: ASRGTGDHTEAF

v_gene: TRBV30
CDR3aa: AWNLLRGQEAF

v_gene: TRBV15
CDR3aa: ATSRDWAISNQPQH

v_gene: TRBV19
CDR3aa: ASRSPGLGVEKLF

v_gene: TRBV5-6
CDR3aa: ASSFTVSYEQY

v_gene: TRBV5-4
CDR3aa: ASSLFSVVDTEAF

v_gene: TRBV6-5
CDR3aa: ASSRDRGSVYGYT

v_gene: TRBV10-3
CDR3aa: AIPSGSENTGELF

v_gene: TRBV6-5
CDR3aa: ASSYSWAFQETQY

v_gene: TRBV7-9
CDR3aa: ASSLLGDTEAF

v_gene: TRBV6-5
CDR3aa: ASSYSTGRVNYEQY

v_gene: TRBV19
CDR3aa: ASSMSVTYEQY

v_gene: TRBV27
CDR3aa: ASSSPGQGYYEQY

v_gene: TRBV6-5
CDR3aa: ASSYSWRAGNEQF

v_gene: TRBV30
CDR3aa: AWSVQGAWTEAF

v_gene: TRBV6-5
CDR3aa: ASSYSIGLYEQY

v_gene: TRBV5-1
CDR3aa: ASTLGGLGANYGYT

v_gene: TRBV7-6
CDR3aa: ASSLGQVSYEQY

v_gene: TRBV25-1
CDR3aa: ASSESAGRAYEQY

v_gene: TRBV18
CDR3aa: ASSPDTSSYEQY

v_gene: TRBV2
CDR3aa: ASNVLGGNEQF

v_gene: TRBV9
CDR3aa: ASTPTDINKGTQY

v_gene: TRBV28
CDR3aa: ASRTWRDSYEQY

v_gene: TRBV4-2
CDR3aa: ASSQDASGDQETQY

v_gene: TRBV11-2
CDR3aa: ASSVGTATYEQY

v_gene: TRBV4-1
CDR3aa: ASSLFGQGVSGELF

v_gene: TRBV5-1
CDR3aa: ASSLEGVGEETQY